Below, 21 T cell receptor beta chains from the same sample are listed, as sequenced in a study of identical twins. TCRdb reanalysed the 5' RACE reads using MiXCR and keeps one entry per CDR3 protein. Of about 920,000 distinct CDR3 sequences listed, approximately 13% were seen once; the top ten hold around 1.6%. This same sample was also taken into another study, of yellow fever vaccine responses in identical twins.

The sample was PBMCs. The receptors stem from a woman aged 18-29 years in good health.

This clonotype was picked up many times. The chain has TRBV15 and TRBJ2-1; TRBD2 matches 13 bases. The CDR3 spans 15 residues. V was clipped by 5 bases and J by 12 bases; unmatched bases: 10. CDR1 is LNHNV, CDR2 YYDKDF, per germline (reference sequence). The CDR3 bases are TGTGCCACCAGCCCCGGGACTAGCGGGGACCCCCGGCAGTTCTTC. Translation gives CATSPGTSGDPRQFF. Full variable domain (remainder filled in from reference TRBV15 and TRBJ2-1): DAMVIQNPRYQVTQFGKPVTLSCSQTLNHNVMYWYQQKSSQAPKLLFHYYDKDFNNEADTPDNFQSRRPNTSFCFLDIRSPGLGDTAMYLCATSPGTSGDPRQFFGPGTRLTVL.

This clonotype was counted only a few times. The rearrangement links TRBV5-1 to TRBJ1-2, with D perhaps matching TRBD1 (5 bases). The germline V and J ends were trimmed by 1 base and 4 bases, with 17 bases remaining between them. The CDR3 runs to 16 residues. Per the germline V gene, CDR1 is SGHRS and CDR2 is YFSETQ. The CDR3 loop is CASSLRRPEQGYGYTF. CDR3 nucleotides: TGCGCCAGCAGCTTGCGCCGACCGGAGCAGGGCTATGGCTACACCTTC.

This clonotype was seen a few times. V is TRBV29-1 and J is TRBJ2-4, with D perhaps TRBD2 (6 bases). The CDR3 is 13 amino acids. The V and J ends lost 4 bases and 9 bases respectively, with 16 bases between them. Germline-derived CDR1 and CDR2 are SQVTM and ANQGSEA. The CDR3, as DNA: TGCAGCGTTGGGGCGGACTACGGCGGCATTCAGTACTTC. Translated, it gives CSVGADYGGIQYF.

The chain couples TRBV4-1 to TRBJ2-5; TRBD1 matches at 7 bases. This CDR3 region has 17 residues. Germline assignment: CDR1 MGHRA and CDR2 YSYEKL. V was clipped by 0 bases and J by 1 base; unmatched bases: 8. CDR3 in amino acids: CASSQDSPGTVQETQYF. The CDR3 region has the DNA TGCGCCAGCAGCCAAGATTCGCCCGGGACAGTCCAAGAGACCCAGTACTTC.

This chain links TRBV7-3 with TRBJ2-1; 9 bases agree with TRBD2. Germline trimming cut 6 bases from V and 10 bases from J; bases unmatched to any gene: 10. Germline loops: CDR1 SGHTA, CDR2 FQGTGA. This CDR3 is built from 14 residues. CDR3 protein: CASRPPTSGSEQFF. The CDR3 DNA reads as TGTGCCAGCAGGCCCCCGACTAGCGGCTCCGAGCAGTTCTTC.

The V gene is TRBV5-1, the J gene TRBJ1-1; perhaps TRBD1 as D (5 bases). CDR3 length equals 16 residues. Trimming shortened V by 4 bases and J by 1 base, and 17 bases separated the two germline ends. Germline CDR1 SGHRS, CDR2 YFSETQ. The CDR3 DNA reads TGCGCCAGCAGCCCGGGCGGGACCGTTGGGAACACTGAAGCTTTCTTT. It encodes CASSPGGTVGNTEAFF.

This clonotype was seen a few times. The gene calls are TRBV5-5 and TRBJ2-2; D is perhaps TRBD2 (6 bases). This CDR3 comprises 16 residues. Per germline, CDR1 SGHKS and CDR2 YYEKEE (reference sequence). V was clipped by 4 bases and J by 4 bases, with 17 bases between them. CDR3 DNA: TGTGCCAGCAGCCTGCGTGGAGGAGCGGGCACCGGGGAGCTGTTTTTT. It specifies CASSLRGGAGTGELFF.

The chain links TRBV7-6 to TRBJ2-2; 7 positions agree with TRBD1. CDR1 and CDR2 from the germline V gene are SGHVS and FNYEAQ. This CDR3 spans 16 amino acids. The ends lost 5 bases at V and 4 bases at J; junction bases unmatched: 10. CDR3 bases: TGTGCCAGCAGCACCAGGACAGGACTGGGCACCGGGGAGCTGTTTTTT. This encodes CASSTRTGLGTGELFF.

This clonotype was seen only a few times. This sequence joins TRBV4-2 and TRBJ2-7; TRBD1 might be the D (6 bases). Germline V gives CDR1 LGHNA, CDR2 YNFKEQ. V lost 1 base and J 2 bases, leaving 12 bases between the germline ends. The CDR3 runs 15 residues. CDR3 protein: CASSQASTGPYEQYV. The CDR3 nucleotides are TGTGCCAGCAGCCAAGCTTCGACAGGCCCCTACGAGCAGTACGTC.

This chain links TRBV25-1 with TRBJ2-2, with 8 bases that match TRBD2. The CDR3 extends over 17 amino acids. The germline CDR1 and CDR2 sequences are MGHDK and SYGVNS. V lost 0 bases and J lost 7; bases outside the gene matches: 10. The CDR3 loop reads CASSEYIPGGPGGELFF. CDR3 DNA: TGTGCCAGCAGTGAATATATCCCGGGGGGGCCCGGCGGGGAGCTGTTTTTT.

This clonotype turned up a few times. The V and J genes are TRBV5-1 and TRBJ1-4; the D gene is possibly TRBD1 (5 bases). From germline, CDR1 is SGHRS and CDR2 YFSETQ. There are 15 residues in the CDR3. V was pared by 0 bases and J by 4 bases, with 10 bases between. This chain's CDR3 is CASSLGDGRNEKLFF. The DNA of the CDR3 is TGCGCCAGCAGCTTGGGGGACGGACGTAATGAAAAACTGTTTTTT. Supplemented by reference TRBV5-1 and TRBJ1-4, the full variable domain reads KAGVTQTPRYLIKTRGQQVTLSCSPISGHRSVSWYQQTPGQGLQFLFEYFSETQRNKGNFPGRFSGRQFSNSRSEMNVSTLELGDSALYLCASSLGDGRNEKLFFGSGTQLSVL.

V usage is TRBV20-1 and J usage is TRBJ2-2, with D maybe TRBD2 (6 bases). This CDR3 has 16 amino acids. The V end lost 2 bases, the J end lost 5 bases, and 18 bases lay between the germline ends. Germline V gene data show CDR1 as DFQATT and CDR2 as SNEGSKA (reference sequence). CDR3 sequence reads: CSARSLLMGGTGELFF. The CDR3 DNA reads as TGCAGTGCTAGATCCCTCCTCATGGGGGGAACCGGGGAGCTGTTTTTT.

This clonotype has a handful of counts. The CDR3 region is CASSLIWTSGVYNEQFF. The DNA of the CDR3 is TGTGCCAGCAGCTTAATTTGGACTAGCGGGGTTTACAATGAGCAGTTCTTC. This sequence joins TRBV11-2 and TRBJ2-1, with 12 bases that match TRBD2. The J segment lost 4 bases and the V segment lost 2 bases, leaving 6 bases of the junction unmatched. Per the germline V gene, CDR1 is SGHAT and CDR2 is FQNNGV. There are 17 residues in the CDR3.

This clonotype was found a few times. V is TRBV12-3 or TRBV12-4 and J is TRBJ1-2; D is undetermined. Trimming removed 3 bases from V and 6 bases from J, with 11 bases in between. The CDR3 consists of 13 residues. Here the CDR3 DNA reads TGTGCCAGCAGTTTGGGCGGAGACCATGGCTACACCTTC. This codes for CASSLGGDHGYTF.

J is TRBJ1-1 and V is TRBV7-2; 7 bases agree with TRBD1. The germline V gene has CDR1 SGHTA and CDR2 FQGNSA. The CDR3 contains 11 residues. V lost 10 bases, J lost 11 bases, and 10 bases stayed unmatched. The DNA for the CDR3 is TGTGCCACCTCAAACAGGGGATGGGCTTTCTTT. It yields the protein CATSNRGWAFF.

This clonotype was recorded a few times. The chain links TRBV28 to TRBJ1-2; the D is unclear. V was shortened by 6 bases and J by 8 bases, with 22 bases between the two germline ends. The germline gives CDR1 MDHEN, CDR2 SYDVKM. The CDR3 totals 15 residues. CDR3 residues: CASSLRTIPLDGYTF. In DNA form, the CDR3 reads TGTGCCAGCAGCCTTAGGACGATCCCCTTAGACGGCTACACCTTC.

The chain links TRBV6-1 to TRBJ1-3; TRBD1 agrees at 7 bases. V shed 6 bases, J shed 0 bases, and the junction held 2 bases outside the gene matches. The CDR3 is 14 residues long. CDR1 is MNHNS, CDR2 SASEGT, per germline. The CDR3 DNA reads TGTGCCAGCAGGGGACAGCGCTCTGGAAACACCATATATTTT. Amino acid sequence: CASRGQRSGNTIYF.

The chain combines TRBV28 with TRBJ2-5; 7 nucleotides line up with TRBD1. This CDR3 contains 13 residues. Trimming at V came to 6 bases and at J to 3 bases, leaving 4 bases not matched to a gene. CDR1 MDHEN and CDR2 SYDVKM come from the germline V gene. This chain's CDR3 is CASRGQAKETQYF. The CDR3, as DNA: TGTGCCAGCAGAGGACAGGCAAAAGAGACCCAGTACTTC.

This clonotype was recorded at least ten times. This sequence joins TRBV4-2 and TRBJ1-3, with TRBD1 as a possible D gene (5 bases). This CDR3 has 14 residues. V was trimmed by 1 base and J by 4 bases, leaving 8 bases between them. Per the germline V gene, CDR1 is LGHNA and CDR2 is YNFKEQ. CDR3 sequence reads: CASSQGGPGNTIYF. DNA for the CDR3: TGTGCCAGCAGCCAAGGGGGCCCCGGAAACACCATATATTTT.

This clonotype has ten or more counts. The CDR3 DNA sequence: TGTGCCAGCAGCTTCCCACGGACAGGGAACACCGGGGAGCTGTTTTTT. Translating it yields CASSFPRTGNTGELFF. The chain carries TRBV7-9 and TRBJ2-2, with TRBD1 matching over 7 bases. The ends lost 3 bases at V and 1 base at J; junction bases unmatched: 5. CDR1 is SEHNR and CDR2 is FQNEAQ in the germline V gene (reference sequence). This CDR3 region has 16 residues.

This clonotype was seen only a few times. The J gene is TRBJ2-1, the V gene TRBV2, with TRBD2 identical over 11 bases. With V trimmed by 7 bases and J by 6 bases, 5 bases remained unmatched. This CDR3 has 14 amino acids. CDR1 is SNHLY and CDR2 is FYNNEI in the germline V gene. In DNA form, the CDR3 reads TGTGCCAGCAAGGGACTAGCGGAGCCCAATGAGCAGTTCTTC. It encodes CASKGLAEPNEQFF.